The T cell receptor beta chain under discussion was sequenced for a study of cytomegalovirus exposure and HLA in healthy donors. Across the study: The study placed less than 90% of its approximately 380 genotyped donors in the Caucasian-associated ancestry cluster. General study findings and limits: The authors later found HLA-associated TCR beta chains more clonally expanded than equally common others.

Deletions cut 2 bases from V and 4 bases from J, with 25 bases between. CDR3 length: 19 residues. The germline CDR1 and CDR2 sequences are MNHEY and SMNVEV (reference sequence). The PCR employed 60 Vbeta primers together with 13 Jbeta primers. Profiled with immunoSEQ multiplex PCR; TCRdb holds only in-frame clones, not every one. The top ten clones hold 8.5% to 10% of a sample with about 160,000 clones, approximately 80% of them seen once. As to this clone: No antigen is known for it.

Though nominally healthy at sampling, donors likely had unrecorded immune exposures. The specimen sequenced was PBMCs. The receptor's source is a man in his late teens or twenties in good health and CMV-seropositive. This sequence joins TRBV27 and TRBJ2-3; D is possibly TRBD1 (6 bases). The CDR3 here is CASSLRSLLVRGSSDTQYF. The CDR3 bases are TGTGCCAGCAGTTTAAGGTCGTTGTTGGTCAGGGGCTCATCAGATACGCAGTATTTT.